This is a list of T cell receptor beta chains from one sample in a study of cytomegalovirus exposure and HLA in healthy donors. Assay used: immunoSEQ multiplex PCR; TCRdb lists only in-frame clones, some missing. This sample contains around 75,000 clones. The sequenced sample consisted of PBMCs. These receptors were taken from a boy under 18 in good health and CMV-seronegative. The conserved cysteine and the conserved F or W are not part of the CDR3 here. Fields, in order: V gene, CDR3 protein.

V: TRBV11-1
CDR3: ASSLDRVNGYT

V: TRBV19
CDR3: ASSQAGELF

V: TRBV15
CDR3: ATSTGTGGLDEQF

V: TRBV7-9
CDR3: AGTGGANTEAF

V: TRBV6-1
CDR3: ASSEAQGEGSYEQY

V: TRBV4-2
CDR3: ASSQGVGADTQY

V: TRBV19
CDR3: ASSSRPGTGDYNSPLH

V: TRBV4-2
CDR3: ASSQERAGRNTIY

V: TRBV19
CDR3: ASTWGDRNQPQH

V: TRBV4-1
CDR3: ASSQVAGTGANVLT

V: TRBV4-2
CDR3: ASSQDRGHSDGYT

V: TRBV6-5
CDR3: ASTNPQGVEQY

V: TRBV6-1
CDR3: ASSESRAGELF

V: TRBV6-1
CDR3: ASRRTGLEAF

V: TRBV11-2
CDR3: ASSFPSRGPNYGYT

V: TRBV4-1
CDR3: ASSQEVTGRNQPQH

V: TRBV6-6
CDR3: ASSFNIGQSDGYT

V: TRBV27
CDR3: ASSFSGSSYEQY

V: TRBV5-1
CDR3: ASSLEGYTIY

V: TRBV4-1
CDR3: ASSHPLLSGEQF

V: TRBV9
CDR3: AIPGQNYEQY

V: TRBV4-1
CDR3: ASSLSQGAGANVLT

V: TRBV19
CDR3: ASSIDEGAHYGYT

V: TRBV30
CDR3: AGSMRVGRINEQF

V: TRBV19
CDR3: ASSWTDGNYGYT

V: TRBV11-2
CDR3: ASSLNGGPNTEAF

V: TRBV6-4
CDR3: ASSDSTTGNSPLH

V: TRBV5-1
CDR3: ASSLSGGNPDTQY

V: TRBV20-1
CDR3: SAQEGYEQY

V: TRBV7-3
CDR3: ASSLTGPSGTDTQY

V: TRBV4-1
CDR3: ASSQASQGGNTIY

V: TRBV7-9
CDR3: ASSLKTSGKDEQY

V: TRBV7-2
CDR3: ASSSHISGYGNTIY

V: TRBV19
CDR3: ASSKTGTDTQY

V: TRBV5-1
CDR3: ASSLLSSHSTDTQY

V: TRBV6-1
CDR3: ANRPGLADNEQF

V: TRBV7-6
CDR3: ASSSPTGGANVLT

V: TRBV5-1
CDR3: ASSPGEGLGSGELF

V: TRBV7-3
CDR3: ASSSTAEGSYGYT

V: TRBV28
CDR3: ASSYSNQPQH

V: TRBV7-8
CDR3: ASSPAPGGSGEAF

V: TRBV5-8
CDR3: ASSLEHSGTYEQY